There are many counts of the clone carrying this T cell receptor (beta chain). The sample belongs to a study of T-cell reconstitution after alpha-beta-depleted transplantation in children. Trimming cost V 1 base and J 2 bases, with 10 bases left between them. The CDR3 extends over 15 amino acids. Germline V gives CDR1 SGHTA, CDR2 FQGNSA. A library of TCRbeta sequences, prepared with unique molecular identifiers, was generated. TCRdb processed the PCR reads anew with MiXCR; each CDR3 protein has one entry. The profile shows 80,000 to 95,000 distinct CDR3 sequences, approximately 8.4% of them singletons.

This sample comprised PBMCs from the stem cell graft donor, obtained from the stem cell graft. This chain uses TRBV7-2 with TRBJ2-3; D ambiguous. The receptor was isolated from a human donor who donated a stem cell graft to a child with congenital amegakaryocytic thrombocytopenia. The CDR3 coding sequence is TGTGCCAGCAGCTTAGGGGTCACACACACAGATACGCAGTATTTT. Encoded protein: CASSLGVTHTDTQYF.